A selection of T cell receptor beta chains follows, all from one sample in a study of CD8 T cells in ankylosing spondylitis. A single record per CDR3 protein comes from TCRdb applying MiXCR to the 5' RACE reads. The table has 200,000 to 250,000 distinct CDR3 sequences, over 9.5% seen once; the top ten hold roughly a fifth. The sample consisted of blood, either unsorted or a sorted T cell fraction (not recorded which). Source of these receptors: a male donor with ankylosing spondylitis or in good health (not recorded which). Both conserved end residues are part of each CDR3. D genes are given only for firm matches. Part of the rows lack a size; the others show once, few, many or a class for expanded clones.

J: TRBJ1-2; D: NA; size: few; V: TRBV7-9; DNA: TGTGCCAGCAGCTTAGAAACGGCCCGGTCCTATGGCTACACCTTC; CDR3: CASSLETARSYGYTF
J: TRBJ2-5; D: NA; size: few; V: TRBV20-1; DNA: TGCAGTGCTAGAGACCTGGGGACGGAGACCCAGTACTTC; CDR3: CSARDLGTETQYF
J: TRBJ1-2; D: NA; size: many; V: TRBV5-1; DNA: TGCGCCAGCAGCTTGGGAGGGAGGATGGAGGGCTACACCTTC; CDR3: CASSLGGRMEGYTF
J: TRBJ2-3; D: TRBD1; size: NA; V: TRBV10-3; DNA: TGTGCCATCAGCCCGGGACAGAGCACAGATACGCAGTATTTT; CDR3: CAISPGQSTDTQYF
J: TRBJ2-7; D: TRBD1; size: many; V: TRBV7-2; DNA: TGTGCCAGCAGTGAAGGACAGGGAGTCTCCTACGAGCAGTACTTC; CDR3: CASSEGQGVSYEQYF
J: TRBJ2-4; D: TRBD2; size: NA; V: TRBV20-1; DNA: TGCAGTGCTAGAGATGCGGCTAGCGGGGGGGCAAACATTCAGTACTTC; CDR3: CSARDAASGGANIQYF
J: TRBJ2-7; D: NA; size: many; V: TRBV4-2; DNA: TGTGCCAGCAGCGCTGGAAGGGTCCAGGACTTAGCCTACGAGCAGTACTTC; CDR3: CASSAGRVQDLAYEQYF
J: TRBJ1-6; D: TRBD1; size: NA; V: TRBV10-3; DNA: TGTGCCATCAGTGCGGGACAGTATAATTCACCCCTCCACTTT; CDR3: CAISAGQYNSPLHF
J: TRBJ2-7; D: NA; size: many; V: TRBV3-1; DNA: TGTGCCAGCAGCCATTACGCCAACTACGAGCAGTACTTC; CDR3: CASSHYANYEQYF
J: TRBJ2-7; D: TRBD1; size: NA; V: TRBV20-1; DNA: TGCAGTGCCCCCGGGCCAGGGGGCGGCTACGAGCAGTACTTC; CDR3: CSAPGPGGGYEQYF
J: TRBJ2-7; D: TRBD1; size: many; V: TRBV9; DNA: TGTGCCAGCCTCCCGACTCCGACAGGGGACCACGAGCAGTACTTC; CDR3: CASLPTPTGDHEQYF
J: TRBJ1-5; D: TRBD1; size: NA; V: TRBV7-8; DNA: TGTGCCAGCAGCCGGGACAGGGGATTGAATCAGCCCCAGCATTTT; CDR3: CASSRDRGLNQPQHF
J: TRBJ1-4; D: NA; size: NA; V: TRBV3-1; DNA: TGTGCCAGCAGCCAACCAACAGGAACGGGTGAAAAACTGTTTTTT; CDR3: CASSQPTGTGEKLFF
J: TRBJ1-1; D: NA; size: few; V: TRBV7-8; DNA: TGTGCCAGCAGCTCCAGGGGTGAGTCCACTGAAGCTTTCTTT; CDR3: CASSSRGESTEAFF
J: TRBJ1-3; D: TRBD1; size: NA; V: TRBV20-1; DNA: TGCAGTGCTATTCCCGGGACAGGGAGGTCTGGAAACACCATATATTTT; CDR3: CSAIPGTGRSGNTIYF
J: TRBJ1-1; D: NA; size: many; V: TRBV5-1; DNA: TGCGCCAGCAGCTTACTGGGTTCGAGGAACACTGAAGCTTTCTTT; CDR3: CASSLLGSRNTEAFF
J: TRBJ2-5; D: NA; size: NA; V: TRBV20-1; DNA: TGCAGTGCTAAGGTGGGGGGCCAAGAGACCCAGTACTTC; CDR3: CSAKVGGQETQYF
J: TRBJ1-6; D: NA; size: many; V: TRBV20-1; DNA: TGCAGTGCTAGAGATGAAGACGGTTATTATAATTCACCCCTCCACTTT; CDR3: CSARDEDGYYNSPLHF
J: TRBJ1-2; D: TRBD1; size: many; V: TRBV5-1; DNA: TGCGCCAGCAGCTTGGCCGGGACAGGGGAATATGGCTACACCTTC; CDR3: CASSLAGTGEYGYTF
J: TRBJ2-5; D: TRBD2; size: many; V: TRBV5-1; DNA: TGCGCCAGCAGCCAGGGACTAGCCGAAGAGACCCAGTACTTC; CDR3: CASSQGLAEETQYF
J: TRBJ1-3; D: NA; size: NA; V: TRBV7-2; DNA: TGTGCCAGCAGCTTAAGTACAGGAGACTCTGGAAACACCATATATTTT; CDR3: CASSLSTGDSGNTIYF
J: TRBJ2-7; D: NA; size: NA; V: TRBV3-1; DNA: TGTGCCAGCAGCCAAGAAACGGGTCCACCCATTTACGAGCAGTACTTC; CDR3: CASSQETGPPIYEQYF
J: TRBJ2-3; D: NA; size: NA; V: TRBV19; DNA: TGTGCCAGTAGTATAGGACAAGATACGCAGTATTTT; CDR3: CASSIGQDTQYF
J: TRBJ1-4; D: TRBD1; size: many; V: TRBV19; DNA: TGTGCCAGTAGGGGACAGGGGGTTGAAAAACTGTTTTTT; CDR3: CASRGQGVEKLFF
J: TRBJ1-6; D: TRBD1; size: many; V: TRBV7-2; DNA: TGTGCCAGCAGCCAAAGACAGGGCGCGTCACCCCTCCACTTT; CDR3: CASSQRQGASPLHF
J: TRBJ2-3; D: NA; size: many; V: TRBV12-3/TRBV12-4; DNA: TGTGCCAGCAGTTTAGCGCTGGATACGCAGTATTTT; CDR3: CASSLALDTQYF
J: TRBJ1-4; D: TRBD1; size: many; V: TRBV6-1; DNA: TGTGCCAGCAGTACCGGACAGGGGGCTGGAAAACTGTTTTTT; CDR3: CASSTGQGAGKLFF
J: TRBJ2-2; D: NA; size: NA; V: TRBV28; DNA: TGTGCCAGCAGATCAGGGGGTGGGAGGAGGCTGTTTTTT; CDR3: CASRSGGGRRLFF
J: TRBJ2-2; D: NA; size: NA; V: TRBV7-3; DNA: TGTGCCAGCAGCTTAATAGGCGGGGAGCTGTTTTTT; CDR3: CASSLIGGELFF
J: TRBJ1-5; D: TRBD1; size: few; V: TRBV20-1; DNA: TGCAGTGCTACCGGACAGGGACCAACCTGGGGCAATCAGCCCCAGCATTTT; CDR3: CSATGQGPTWGNQPQHF
J: TRBJ2-1; D: TRBD1; size: many; V: TRBV5-1; DNA: TGCGCCAGCAGTTCAGGAGGACAGGGAATCGCGCAGTTCTTC; CDR3: CASSSGGQGIAQFF
J: TRBJ1-4; D: NA; size: NA; V: TRBV5-5; DNA: TGTGCCAGCAGCTCCTCCATGACGAGACCCGGGGAAAAACTGTTTTTT; CDR3: CASSSSMTRPGEKLFF
J: TRBJ1-4; D: NA; size: many; V: TRBV12-3/TRBV12-4; DNA: TGTGCCAGCAGTCAGATACAGGATAGGAATGAAAAACTGTTTTTT; CDR3: CASSQIQDRNEKLFF
J: TRBJ2-1; D: TRBD2; size: many; V: TRBV18; DNA: TGTGCCAGCTCACAAAGAACTAGCGGGGGGACTTCCCATGAGCAGTTCTTC; CDR3: CASSQRTSGGTSHEQFF
J: TRBJ2-7; D: NA; size: NA; V: TRBV7-9; DNA: TGTGCCAGCAGCTTAGGGAACACTGCCTACGAGCAGTACTTC; CDR3: CASSLGNTAYEQYF
J: TRBJ2-3; D: NA; size: many; V: TRBV5-5; DNA: TGTGCCAGCAGCCCCCTCCTTTCCGCGGATACGCAGTATTTT; CDR3: CASSPLLSADTQYF
J: TRBJ1-6; D: NA; size: many; V: TRBV11-2; DNA: TGTGCCAGCAGCTTAGAAGAGGCGGGAGTGGCGTCACCCCTCCACTTT; CDR3: CASSLEEAGVASPLHF
J: TRBJ2-1; D: NA; size: NA; V: TRBV18; DNA: TGTGCCAGCTCCCAGGCCAGGGCCCCGAACAATGAGCAGTTCTTC; CDR3: CASSQARAPNNEQFF
J: TRBJ2-7; D: TRBD2; size: many; V: TRBV27; DNA: TGTGCCAGCAGTTTACAGGGGACTAGCTCCTACGAGCAGTACTTC; CDR3: CASSLQGTSSYEQYF
J: TRBJ2-3; D: NA; size: many; V: TRBV7-3; DNA: TGTGCCAGCAGCTTACAGACAACTAGCACAGATACGCAGTATTTT; CDR3: CASSLQTTSTDTQYF
J: TRBJ2-7; D: NA; size: NA; V: TRBV5-8; DNA: TGTGCCAGCACCCCCCGGGACACTTCCTACGAGCAGTACTTC; CDR3: CASTPRDTSYEQYF
J: TRBJ2-3; D: TRBD1; size: many; V: TRBV10-3; DNA: TGTGCCATCAGGGGACAGCTATCCTTCACAGATACGCAGTATTTT; CDR3: CAIRGQLSFTDTQYF
J: TRBJ2-7; D: NA; size: NA; V: TRBV5-1; DNA: TGCGCCAGCAGCTTGGCAGGGGATATAGACGAGCAGTACTTC; CDR3: CASSLAGDIDEQYF